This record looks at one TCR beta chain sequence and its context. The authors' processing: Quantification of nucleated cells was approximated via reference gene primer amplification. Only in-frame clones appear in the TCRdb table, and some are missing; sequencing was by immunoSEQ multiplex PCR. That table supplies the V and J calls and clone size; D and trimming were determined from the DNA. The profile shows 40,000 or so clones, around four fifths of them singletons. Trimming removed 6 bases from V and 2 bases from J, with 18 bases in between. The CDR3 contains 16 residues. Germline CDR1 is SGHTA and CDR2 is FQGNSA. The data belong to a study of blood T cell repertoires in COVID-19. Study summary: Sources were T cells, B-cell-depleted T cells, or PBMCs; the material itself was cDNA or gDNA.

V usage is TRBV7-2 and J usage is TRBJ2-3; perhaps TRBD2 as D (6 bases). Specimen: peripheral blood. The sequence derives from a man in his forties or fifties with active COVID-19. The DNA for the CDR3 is TGTGCCAGCAGGGGGCGGACTACCCCTCACACAGATACGCAGTATTTT. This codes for CASRGRTTPHTDTQYF. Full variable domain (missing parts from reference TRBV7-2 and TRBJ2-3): GAGVSQSPSNKVTEKGKDVELRCDPISGHTALYWYRQSLGQGLEFLIYFQGNSAPDKSGLPSDRFSAERTGGSVSTLTIQRTQQEDSAVYLCASRGRTTPHTDTQYFGPGTRLTVL.